These T cell receptor beta chains were read from a single sample in a study of blood T cell repertoires in COVID-19. Sequenced by immunoSEQ multiplex PCR; TCRdb stores in-frame clones only, minus some. The table includes more than 350,000 clones, roughly 84% detected once. The sequencing sample was made of PBMCs or T cells enriched from blood (not recorded which). Receptors originate from a woman aged 18 to 35 who had been exposed to COVID-19. CDR3s include the opening cysteine and the closing phenylalanine or tryptophan. Each record gives: CDR3 length, clone size, J gene, V gene, CDR3 protein. Clone size is given for some rows only: seen once, a few or many times, or a class if the clone is expanded.

len: 15
abundance: -
j_gene: TRBJ1-3
v_gene: TRBV7-2
CDR3aa: CASSLWTDSGNTIYF

len: 15
abundance: -
j_gene: TRBJ2-7
v_gene: TRBV6-5
CDR3aa: CASSYEGQGVNEQYF

len: 14
abundance: -
j_gene: TRBJ1-4
v_gene: TRBV28
CDR3aa: CASSWTSQGEKLFF

len: 17
abundance: -
j_gene: TRBJ2-1
v_gene: TRBV28
CDR3aa: CASRPSMGGRGANEQFF

len: 15
abundance: -
j_gene: TRBJ1-1
v_gene: TRBV4-3
CDR3aa: CASSYQQGKNTEAFF

len: 14
abundance: once
j_gene: TRBJ2-7
v_gene: TRBV2
CDR3aa: CASSAPGQGDEQYF

len: 15
abundance: -
j_gene: TRBJ2-2
v_gene: TRBV7-3
CDR3aa: CASSSTGGAGGELFF

len: 13
abundance: -
j_gene: TRBJ1-1
v_gene: TRBV28
CDR3aa: CASSLPTGKIAFF

len: 13
abundance: -
j_gene: TRBJ2-3
v_gene: TRBV6-5
CDR3aa: CAGLASSTDTQYF

len: 17
abundance: once
j_gene: TRBJ2-3
v_gene: TRBV7-2
CDR3aa: CASSLVRIAGGLDTQYF

len: 15
abundance: -
j_gene: TRBJ2-1
v_gene: TRBV5-1
CDR3aa: CASSLGLAGYNEQFF

len: 13
abundance: -
j_gene: TRBJ2-7
v_gene: TRBV21-1
CDR3aa: CASSQRTAYEQYF

len: 13
abundance: -
j_gene: TRBJ1-2
v_gene: TRBV28
CDR3aa: CASSYRGDYGYTF

len: 17
abundance: -
j_gene: TRBJ1-3
v_gene: TRBV7-9
CDR3aa: CASSLRQGLISGNTIYF

len: 17
abundance: -
j_gene: TRBJ2-6
v_gene: TRBV15
CDR3aa: CATGRQATGSGANVLTF

len: 15
abundance: -
j_gene: TRBJ2-7
v_gene: TRBV27
CDR3aa: CASSSIGTGADEQYF

len: 17
abundance: -
j_gene: TRBJ2-3
v_gene: TRBV3-1/TRBV3-2
CDR3aa: CASSQTLGQGLGDTQYF

len: 15
abundance: -
j_gene: TRBJ1-1
v_gene: TRBV7-2
CDR3aa: CASSLDDRKNTEAFF

len: 15
abundance: -
j_gene: TRBJ2-7
v_gene: TRBV3-1/TRBV3-2
CDR3aa: CASSRRIEGSYEQYF

len: 14
abundance: -
j_gene: TRBJ1-5
v_gene: TRBV19
CDR3aa: CASSIEQGRRPQHF

len: 15
abundance: -
j_gene: TRBJ2-7
v_gene: TRBV4-3
CDR3aa: CASSQSKTGNYEQYF

len: 15
abundance: -
j_gene: TRBJ2-1
v_gene: TRBV6-5
CDR3aa: CASSGLAGGYNEQFF

len: 18
abundance: -
j_gene: TRBJ1-4
v_gene: TRBV30
CDR3aa: CAWSGGGPIYATNEKLFF

len: 14
abundance: -
j_gene: TRBJ1-3
v_gene: TRBV7-8
CDR3aa: CASTPSPSGNTIYF

len: 16
abundance: -
j_gene: TRBJ1-3
v_gene: TRBV5-1
CDR3aa: CASSPKDRVEGNTIYF

len: 16
abundance: -
j_gene: TRBJ1-4
v_gene: TRBV7-9
CDR3aa: CASSSFKGPGDEKLFF

len: 15
abundance: few
j_gene: TRBJ1-3
v_gene: TRBV5-5
CDR3aa: CASSTEGSSGNTIYF

len: 16
abundance: -
j_gene: TRBJ2-1
v_gene: TRBV7-9
CDR3aa: CASSSTGIKGYNEQFF

len: 14
abundance: -
j_gene: TRBJ2-7
v_gene: TRBV19
CDR3aa: CASSIATGFYEQYF

len: 14
abundance: -
j_gene: TRBJ1-2
v_gene: TRBV19
CDR3aa: CASSRQGANYGYTF

len: 15
abundance: -
j_gene: TRBJ2-7
v_gene: TRBV5-4
CDR3aa: CASRSGQGALYEQYF

len: 14
abundance: -
j_gene: TRBJ2-5
v_gene: TRBV25-1
CDR3aa: CASSEFAAQETQYF

len: 13
abundance: -
j_gene: TRBJ1-1
v_gene: TRBV5-4
CDR3aa: CASSFDRGEKAFF

len: 11
abundance: -
j_gene: TRBJ1-1
v_gene: TRBV14
CDR3aa: CASSHTHRAFF

len: 16
abundance: -
j_gene: TRBJ1-2
v_gene: TRBV4-3
CDR3aa: CASSPAAGGPNYGYTF

len: 13
abundance: -
j_gene: TRBJ2-7
v_gene: TRBV9
CDR3aa: CASSADEGYEQYF

len: 13
abundance: once
j_gene: TRBJ1-1
v_gene: TRBV10-1
CDR3aa: CASSESGETEAFF

len: 14
abundance: few
j_gene: TRBJ2-1
v_gene: TRBV4-3
CDR3aa: CASSQGSGGSEQFF

len: 14
abundance: -
j_gene: TRBJ2-7
v_gene: TRBV6-5
CDR3aa: CASSYRRESYEQYF

len: 17
abundance: -
j_gene: TRBJ2-7
v_gene: TRBV4-3
CDR3aa: CASSQSPLGGGYYEQYF

len: 14
abundance: -
j_gene: TRBJ1-4
v_gene: TRBV4-1
CDR3aa: CASSPTETNEKLFF

len: 12
abundance: -
j_gene: TRBJ2-7
v_gene: TRBV2
CDR3aa: CASTIQGYEQYF

len: 13
abundance: -
j_gene: TRBJ2-7
v_gene: TRBV7-3
CDR3aa: CASSYGQGGEQYF

len: 13
abundance: -
j_gene: TRBJ1-2
v_gene: TRBV27
CDR3aa: CASSLTANYGYTF

len: 15
abundance: few
j_gene: TRBJ1-2
v_gene: TRBV3-1/TRBV3-2
CDR3aa: CASSQYRQGSYGYTF

len: 15
abundance: -
j_gene: TRBJ1-5
v_gene: TRBV5-5
CDR3aa: CASSWTGGTNQPQHF

len: 14
abundance: -
j_gene: TRBJ2-1
v_gene: TRBV19
CDR3aa: CASSIVATYNEQFF

len: 15
abundance: -
j_gene: TRBJ1-2
v_gene: TRBV6-4
CDR3aa: CASSGTGDPNYGYTF

len: 15
abundance: -
j_gene: TRBJ2-6
v_gene: TRBV19
CDR3aa: CASIRDSSGANVLTF

len: 16
abundance: -
j_gene: TRBJ2-3
v_gene: TRBV5-8
CDR3aa: CASSLALGGSTDTQYF

len: 14
abundance: once
j_gene: TRBJ2-3
v_gene: TRBV5-6
CDR3aa: CASSFGTREDTQYF

len: 12
abundance: -
j_gene: TRBJ1-1
v_gene: TRBV6-6
CDR3aa: CASSSSGSEAFF

len: 15
abundance: -
j_gene: TRBJ2-7
v_gene: TRBV7-2
CDR3aa: CASSLDRGASYEQYF

len: 16
abundance: few
j_gene: TRBJ1-5
v_gene: TRBV27
CDR3aa: CASSPKAGNSNQPQHF

len: 16
abundance: -
j_gene: TRBJ1-2
v_gene: TRBV4-1
CDR3aa: CASSQARTGDLYGYTF

len: 14
abundance: -
j_gene: TRBJ2-7
v_gene: TRBV10-3
CDR3aa: CAIRGTSFALEQYF

len: 12
abundance: -
j_gene: TRBJ2-1
v_gene: TRBV2
CDR3aa: CASSGIGDEQFF

len: 16
abundance: -
j_gene: TRBJ1-1
v_gene: TRBV28
CDR3aa: CASSLGQGAAETEAFF

len: 20
abundance: -
j_gene: TRBJ2-7
v_gene: TRBV23-1
CDR3aa: CASSQMTGMKFMSRAYEQYF

len: 15
abundance: -
j_gene: TRBJ1-2
v_gene: TRBV18
CDR3aa: CASSPGQGANYGYTF